This TCR beta chain is drawn from a study of human T cells and chemical hapten exposure. This clonotype occurred a few times. The time point denotes: pre-sensitization, week 0. Treatment defined: therapeutic diphenylcyclopropenone sensitization with weekly scalp DPC. TCRdb reprocessed the RACE reads with MiXCR, giving one entry per CDR3 protein. The sample holds more than 250,000 distinct CDR3 sequences, about 8.1% seen once. Germline V CDR1 and CDR2: LGHDT, YNNKEL (reference sequence). Between the trimmed V and J ends, which lost 2 bases and 2 bases, there was a span of 13 bases. The CDR3 runs 16 residues.

This clonotype was sampled from a woman aged 40-49 years with alopecia areata. Some clones in this sample may be carry-over from other donors' samples. This chain joins TRBV3-1 and TRBJ1-3, with D possibly TRBD1 on 5 matching bases. The source material was whole blood, sampled in connection with sensitization to the hapten diphenylcyclopropenone (DPC). This CDR3 is CASSQTWRGAGNTIYF. The CDR3, as DNA: TGTGCCAGCAGCCAAACCTGGAGAGGGGCTGGAAACACCATATATTTT. Looking up the rest from reference TRBV3-1 and TRBJ1-3 gives the full variable domain: DTAVSQTPKYLVTQMGNDKSIKCEQNLGHDTMYWYKQDSKKFLKIMFSYNNKELIINETVPNRFSPKSPDKAHLNLHINSLELGDSAVYFCASSQTWRGAGNTIYFGEGSWLTVV.